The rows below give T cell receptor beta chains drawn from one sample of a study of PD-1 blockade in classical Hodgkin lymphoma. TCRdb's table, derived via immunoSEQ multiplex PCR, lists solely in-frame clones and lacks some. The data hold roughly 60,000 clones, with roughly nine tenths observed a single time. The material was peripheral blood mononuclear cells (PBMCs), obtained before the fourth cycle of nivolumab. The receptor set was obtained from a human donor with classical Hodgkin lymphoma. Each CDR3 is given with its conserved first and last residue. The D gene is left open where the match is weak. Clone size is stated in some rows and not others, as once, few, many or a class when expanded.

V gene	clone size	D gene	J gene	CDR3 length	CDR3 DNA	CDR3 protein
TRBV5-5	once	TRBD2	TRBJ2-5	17	TGTGCCAGCAGCCACCCCGGGACTAGCGGGGGGGAAGAGACCCAGTACTTC	CASSHPGTSGGEETQYF
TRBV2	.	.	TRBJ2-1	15	TGTGCCAGCAGTGAGGATCCGGGTTCCTACAATGAGCAGTTCTTC	CASSEDPGSYNEQFF
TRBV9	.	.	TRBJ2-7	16	TGTGCCAGCAGCGTAGTGGCCCAAGGGGCCTTCTACGAGCAGTACTTC	CASSVVAQGAFYEQYF
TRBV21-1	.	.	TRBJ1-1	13	TGTGCCAGCAGCAAAGATAGGGGGACTGAAGCTTTCTTT	CASSKDRGTEAFF
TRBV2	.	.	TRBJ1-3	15	TGTGCCAGCAGCCCCCTGCGGAGGGGCGGTTACACCATATATTTT	CASSPLRRGGYTIYF
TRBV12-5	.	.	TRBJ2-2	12	TGTGCTAGTGGTTGGATAGAAGGGGAGCTGTTTTTT	CASGWIEGELFF
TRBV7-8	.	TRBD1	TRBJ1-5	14	TGTGCCAGCAGCTCAGCAGGGGGCAGTCAGCCCCAGCATTTT	CASSSAGGSQPQHF
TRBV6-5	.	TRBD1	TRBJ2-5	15	TGTGCCAGCAGTTACTTGGGGACAGGAGAAGAGACCCAGTACTTC	CASSYLGTGEETQYF
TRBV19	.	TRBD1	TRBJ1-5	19	TGTGCCAGTAGTCCTCCGGACAGGGGGCGTCGGTTAGGCAATCAGCCCCAGCATTTT	CASSPPDRGRRLGNQPQHF
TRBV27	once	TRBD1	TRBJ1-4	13	TGTGCCAGCGGGGACAGGGTATTTGAAAAACTGTTTTTT	CASGDRVFEKLFF